Detailed here is one T cell receptor beta chain. Its antigen is undetermined. The CDR3 runs 15 residues. This record belongs to a study of radiotherapy plus CTLA-4 blockade in lung cancer. Whole-study context: Objective responses were seen in under 20% of patients, disease control in 25% to 35%. Study-level results: Peripheral blood showed expansion of tumor-derived TCR clones after radiotherapy and ipilimumab. Reportedly, early blood T cell clone dynamics best predicted response, with interferon-beta.

Treatment of patients with chemo-refractory metastatic non-small-cell lung cancer consisted of focal radiation plus CTLA-4 blockade with ipilimumab. Profiling relied on immunoSEQ multiplex PCR, and the TCRdb table lists in-frame clones only, not all of them. The data contain about 28,000 clones, around three quarters of them seen just once; the ten biggest clones take up roughly 17%. The receptor was isolated from a human donor with non-small cell lung cancer that progressed on radiotherapy plus ipilimumab. The chain recombines TRBV21-1 with TRBJ2-3; the DNA was not compared with TRBD1, the D call given in the table. TRBV21-1 is designated a pseudogene. Sequenced material: peripheral blood, taken from a patient treated with radiotherapy plus ipilimumab. Here the CDR3 DNA reads TGTGCCAGCAGCAAAAGGGGCCAGGGTCAAGATACGCAGTATTTT. Translating it yields CASSKRGQGQDTQYF.